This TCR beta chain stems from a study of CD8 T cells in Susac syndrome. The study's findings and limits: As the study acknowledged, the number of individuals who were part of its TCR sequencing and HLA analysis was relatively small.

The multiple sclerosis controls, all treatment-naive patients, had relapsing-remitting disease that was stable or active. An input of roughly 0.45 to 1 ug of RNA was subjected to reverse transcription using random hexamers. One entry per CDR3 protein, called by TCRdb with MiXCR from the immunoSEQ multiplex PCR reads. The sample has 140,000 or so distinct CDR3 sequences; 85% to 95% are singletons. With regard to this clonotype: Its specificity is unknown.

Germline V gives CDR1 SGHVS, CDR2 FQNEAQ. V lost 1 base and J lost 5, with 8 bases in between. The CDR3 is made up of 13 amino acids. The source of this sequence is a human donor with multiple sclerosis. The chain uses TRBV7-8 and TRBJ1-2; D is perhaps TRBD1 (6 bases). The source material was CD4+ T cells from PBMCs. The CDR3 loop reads CASSLEGGYGYTF. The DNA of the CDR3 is TGTGCCAGCAGCTTAGAAGGGGGATATGGCTACACCTTC.